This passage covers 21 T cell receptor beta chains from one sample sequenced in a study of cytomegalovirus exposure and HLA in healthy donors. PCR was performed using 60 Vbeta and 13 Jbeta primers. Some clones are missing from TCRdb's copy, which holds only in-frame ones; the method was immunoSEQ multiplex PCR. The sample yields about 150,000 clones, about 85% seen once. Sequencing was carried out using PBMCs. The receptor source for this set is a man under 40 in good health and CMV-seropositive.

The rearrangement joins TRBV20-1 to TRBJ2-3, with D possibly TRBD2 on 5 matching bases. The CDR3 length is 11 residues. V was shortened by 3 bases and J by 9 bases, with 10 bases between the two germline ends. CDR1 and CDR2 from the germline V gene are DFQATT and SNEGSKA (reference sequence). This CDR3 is CSARTKSTQYF. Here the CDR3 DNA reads TGCAGTGCTAGGACTAAGTCAACGCAGTATTTT.

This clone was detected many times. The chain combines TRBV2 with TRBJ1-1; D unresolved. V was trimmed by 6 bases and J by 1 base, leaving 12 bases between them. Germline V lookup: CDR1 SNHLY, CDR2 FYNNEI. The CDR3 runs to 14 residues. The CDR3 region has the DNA TGTGCCAGCAGGCCCAGTCGGGGGAACACTGAAGCTTTCTTT. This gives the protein CASRPSRGNTEAFF. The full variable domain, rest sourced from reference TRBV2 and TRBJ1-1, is EPEVTQTPSHQVTQMGQEVILRCVPISNHLYFYWYRQILGQKVEFLVSFYNNEISEKSEIFDDQFSVERPDGSNFTLKIRSTKLEDSAMYFCASRPSRGNTEAFFGQGTRLTVV.

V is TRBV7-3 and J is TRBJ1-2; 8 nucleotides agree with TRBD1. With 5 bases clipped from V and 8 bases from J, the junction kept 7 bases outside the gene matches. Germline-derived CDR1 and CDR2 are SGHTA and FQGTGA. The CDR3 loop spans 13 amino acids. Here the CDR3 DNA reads TGTGCCAGCAGCATAGGACAGGGCCGGGGCTACACCTTC. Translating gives CASSIGQGRGYTF.

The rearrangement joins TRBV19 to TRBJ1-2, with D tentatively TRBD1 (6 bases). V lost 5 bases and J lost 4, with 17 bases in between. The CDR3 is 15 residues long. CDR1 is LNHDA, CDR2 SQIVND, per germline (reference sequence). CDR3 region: CASSAQQGLIYGYTF. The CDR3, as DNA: TGTGCCAGTAGTGCACAACAGGGCCTGATCTATGGCTACACCTTC.

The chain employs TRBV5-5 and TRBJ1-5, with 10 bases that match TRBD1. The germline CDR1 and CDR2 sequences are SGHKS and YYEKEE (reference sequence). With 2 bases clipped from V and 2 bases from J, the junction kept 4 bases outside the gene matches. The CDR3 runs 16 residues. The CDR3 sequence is CASSFYGTGGNQPQHF. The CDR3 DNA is TGTGCCAGCAGCTTCTACGGGACAGGGGGCAATCAGCCCCAGCATTTT. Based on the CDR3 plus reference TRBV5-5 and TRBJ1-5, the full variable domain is DAGVTQSPTHLIKTRGQQVTLRCSPISGHKSVSWYQQVLGQGPQFIFQYYEKEERGRGNFPDRFSARQFPNYSSELNVNALLLGDSALYLCASSFYGTGGNQPQHFGDGTRLSIL.

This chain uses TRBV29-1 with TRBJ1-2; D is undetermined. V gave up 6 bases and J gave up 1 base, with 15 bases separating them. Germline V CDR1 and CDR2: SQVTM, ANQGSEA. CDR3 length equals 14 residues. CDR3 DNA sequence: TGCAGCGTCCTGTTTAGAGAGATTAACTATGGCTACACCTTC. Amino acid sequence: CSVLFREINYGYTF.

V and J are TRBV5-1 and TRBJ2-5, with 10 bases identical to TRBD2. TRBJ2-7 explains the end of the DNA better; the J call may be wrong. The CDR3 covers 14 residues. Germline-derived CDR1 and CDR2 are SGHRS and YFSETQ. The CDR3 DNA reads TGCGCCAGCAGCCCTAGCGGGAGTACCGGCGAGCAGTACTTC. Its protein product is CASSPSGSTGEQYF.

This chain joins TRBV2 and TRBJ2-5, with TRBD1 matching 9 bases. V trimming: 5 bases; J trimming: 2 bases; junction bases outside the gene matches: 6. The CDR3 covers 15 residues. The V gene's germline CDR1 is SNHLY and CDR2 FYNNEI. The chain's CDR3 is CASSPDRGRQETQYF. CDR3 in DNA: TGTGCCAGCAGTCCGGACAGGGGTCGTCAAGAGACCCAGTACTTC.

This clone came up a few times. The DNA for the CDR3 is TGTGCCAGCAGCCAAGAAGAAGTCGGCCAAGAGACCCAGTACTTC. It encodes CASSQEEVGQETQYF. The chain recombines TRBV14 with TRBJ2-5; D not resolved. Germline values: CDR1 SGHDN, CDR2 FVKESK. Trimming stripped 0 bases from V and 1 base from J, with 9 bases between. This CDR3 contains 15 residues. Together with reference TRBV14 and TRBJ2-5, the CDR3 gives the full variable domain: EAGVTQFPSHSVIEKGQTVTLRCDPISGHDNLYWYRRVMGKEIKFLLHFVKESKQDESGMPNNRFLAERTGGTYSTLKVQPAELEDSGVYFCASSQEEVGQETQYFGPGTRLLVL.

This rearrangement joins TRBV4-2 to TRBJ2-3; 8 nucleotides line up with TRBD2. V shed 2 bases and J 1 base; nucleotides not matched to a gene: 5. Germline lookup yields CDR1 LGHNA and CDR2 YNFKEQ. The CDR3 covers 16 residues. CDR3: CASSQSPGGGTDTQYF. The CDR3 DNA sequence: TGTGCCAGCAGCCAATCCCCGGGGGGGGGCACAGATACGCAGTATTTT.

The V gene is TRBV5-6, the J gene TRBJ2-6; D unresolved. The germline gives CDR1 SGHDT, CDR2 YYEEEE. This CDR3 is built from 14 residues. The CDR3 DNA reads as TGTCGCTTCGCGTTAGTCTCTGGGGCCAACGTCCTGACTTTC. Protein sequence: CRFALVSGANVLTF.

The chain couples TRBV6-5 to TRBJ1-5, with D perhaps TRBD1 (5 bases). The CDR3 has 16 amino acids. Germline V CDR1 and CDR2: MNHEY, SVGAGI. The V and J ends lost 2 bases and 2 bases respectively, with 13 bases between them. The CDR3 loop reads CASSYTGDAGNQPQHF. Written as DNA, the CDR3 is TGTGCCAGCAGTTACACGGGGGATGCGGGCAATCAGCCCCAGCATTTT.

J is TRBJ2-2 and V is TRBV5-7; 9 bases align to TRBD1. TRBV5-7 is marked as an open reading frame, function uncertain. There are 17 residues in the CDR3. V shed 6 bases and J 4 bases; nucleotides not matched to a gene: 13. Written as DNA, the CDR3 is TGTGCCAGCAATCCTCATAAAAACAGGGGGCCCACCGGGGAGCTGTTTTTT. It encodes CASNPHKNRGPTGELFF.

This CDR3 is CAISLGGTSGTGKTEAFF. The CDR3 coding sequence is TGTGCCATCAGTCTGGGGGGTACTTCCGGGACAGGGAAAACTGAAGCTTTCTTT. This chain links TRBV10-3 with TRBJ1-1, with TRBD1 matching over 9 bases. This CDR3 comprises 18 residues. Germline CDR1 ENHRY, CDR2 SYGVKD. With V trimmed by 5 bases and J by 5 bases, 18 bases remained unmatched.

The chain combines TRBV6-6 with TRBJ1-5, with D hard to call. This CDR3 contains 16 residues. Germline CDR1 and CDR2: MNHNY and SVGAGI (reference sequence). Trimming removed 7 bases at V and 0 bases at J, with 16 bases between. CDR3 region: CASTPRQQYSNQPQHF. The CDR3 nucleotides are TGTGCCAGCACCCCCAGGCAACAATATAGCAATCAGCCCCAGCATTTT.

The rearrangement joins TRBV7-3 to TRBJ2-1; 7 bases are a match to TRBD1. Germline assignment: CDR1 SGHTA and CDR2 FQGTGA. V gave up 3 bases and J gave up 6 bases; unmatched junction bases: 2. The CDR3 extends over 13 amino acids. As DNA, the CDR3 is TGTGCCAGCAGCTTGGGACAGTCCAATGAGCAGTTCTTC. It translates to CASSLGQSNEQFF.

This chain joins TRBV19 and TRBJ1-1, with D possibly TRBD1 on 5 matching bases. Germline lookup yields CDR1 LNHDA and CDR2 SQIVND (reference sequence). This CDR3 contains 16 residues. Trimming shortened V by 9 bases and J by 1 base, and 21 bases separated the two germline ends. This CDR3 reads CASSLNRPPRNTEAFF. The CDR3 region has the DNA TGTGCCAGCTCCCTAAACAGGCCGCCCAGGAACACTGAAGCTTTCTTT.

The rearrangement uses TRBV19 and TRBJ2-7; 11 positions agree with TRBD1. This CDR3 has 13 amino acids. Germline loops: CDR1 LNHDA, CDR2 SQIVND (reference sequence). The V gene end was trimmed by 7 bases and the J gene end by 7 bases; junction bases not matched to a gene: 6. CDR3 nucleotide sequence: TGTGCCAGTAAGGACAGGGGGCAAAGTGAGCAGTACTTC. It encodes CASKDRGQSEQYF.

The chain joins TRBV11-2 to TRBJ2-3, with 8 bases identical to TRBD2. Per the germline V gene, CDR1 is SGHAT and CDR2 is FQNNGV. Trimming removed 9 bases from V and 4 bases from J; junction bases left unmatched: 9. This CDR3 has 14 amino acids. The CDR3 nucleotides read TGTGCCAGTGTCCCGGGAGGGCCGTCAGATACGCAGTATTTT. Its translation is CASVPGGPSDTQYF.

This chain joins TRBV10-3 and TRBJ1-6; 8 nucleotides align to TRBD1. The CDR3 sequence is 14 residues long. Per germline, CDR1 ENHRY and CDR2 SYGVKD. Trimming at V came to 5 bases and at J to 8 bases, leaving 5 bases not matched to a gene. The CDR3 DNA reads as TGTGCCATCAGTCCCGACAGGGGCGATTCACCCCTCCACTTT. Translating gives CAISPDRGDSPLHF.

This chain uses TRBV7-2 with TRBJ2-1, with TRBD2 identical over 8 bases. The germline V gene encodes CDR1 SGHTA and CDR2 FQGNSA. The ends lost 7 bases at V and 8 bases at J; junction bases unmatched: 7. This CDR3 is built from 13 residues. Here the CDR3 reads CASKYRGGDEQFF. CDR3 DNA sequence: TGTGCCAGCAAATATCGGGGGGGCGATGAGCAGTTCTTC. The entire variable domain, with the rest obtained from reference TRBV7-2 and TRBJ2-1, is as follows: GAGVSQSPSNKVTEKGKDVELRCDPISGHTALYWYRQSLGQGLEFLIYFQGNSAPDKSGLPSDRFSAERTGGSVSTLTIQRTQQEDSAVYLCASKYRGGDEQFFGPGTRLTVL.